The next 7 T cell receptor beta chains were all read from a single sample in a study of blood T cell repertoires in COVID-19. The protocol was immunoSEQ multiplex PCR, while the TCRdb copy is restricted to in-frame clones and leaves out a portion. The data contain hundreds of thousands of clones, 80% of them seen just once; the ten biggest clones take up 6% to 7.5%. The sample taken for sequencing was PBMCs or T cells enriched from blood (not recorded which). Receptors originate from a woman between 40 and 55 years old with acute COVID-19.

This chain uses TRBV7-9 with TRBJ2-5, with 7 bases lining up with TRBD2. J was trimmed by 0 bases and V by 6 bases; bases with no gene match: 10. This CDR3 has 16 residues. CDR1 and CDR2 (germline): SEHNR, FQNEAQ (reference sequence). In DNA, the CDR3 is TGTGCCAGCAGACCCATTGCCCTAGCGGACCAAGAGACCCAGTACTTC. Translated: CASRPIALADQETQYF.

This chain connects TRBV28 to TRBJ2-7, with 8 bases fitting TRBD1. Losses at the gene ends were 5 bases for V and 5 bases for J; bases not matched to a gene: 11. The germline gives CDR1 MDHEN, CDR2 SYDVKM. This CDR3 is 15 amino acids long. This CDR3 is CASSPQGQVLDEQYF. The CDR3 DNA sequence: TGTGCCAGCAGTCCGCAGGGACAGGTCTTGGACGAGCAGTACTTC.

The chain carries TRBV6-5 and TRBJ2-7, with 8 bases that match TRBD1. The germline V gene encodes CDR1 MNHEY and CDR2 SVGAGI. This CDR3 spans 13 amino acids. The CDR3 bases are TGTGCTTACGGGGCAGGGGGCAGCTACGAGCAGTACTTC. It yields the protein CAYGAGGSYEQYF.

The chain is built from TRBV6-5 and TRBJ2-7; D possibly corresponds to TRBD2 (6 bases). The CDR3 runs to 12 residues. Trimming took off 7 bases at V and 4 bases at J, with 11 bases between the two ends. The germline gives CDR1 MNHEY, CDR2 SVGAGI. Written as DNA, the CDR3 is TGTGCCAGCATAGGACTACCGTACGAGCAGTACTTC. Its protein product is CASIGLPYEQYF.

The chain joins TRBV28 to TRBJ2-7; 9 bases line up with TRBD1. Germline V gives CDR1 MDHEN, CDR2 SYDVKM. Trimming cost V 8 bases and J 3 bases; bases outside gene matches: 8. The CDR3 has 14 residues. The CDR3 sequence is CASHRDRAIYEQYF. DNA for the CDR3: TGTGCCAGCCACCGGGACAGGGCTATCTACGAGCAGTACTTC.

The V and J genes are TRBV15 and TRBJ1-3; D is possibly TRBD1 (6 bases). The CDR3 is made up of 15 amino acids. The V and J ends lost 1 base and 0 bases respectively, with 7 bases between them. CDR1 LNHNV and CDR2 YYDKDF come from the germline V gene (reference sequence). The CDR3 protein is CATSRVQGSGNTIYF. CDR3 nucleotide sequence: TGTGCCACCAGCAGAGTACAGGGCTCTGGAAACACCATATATTTT.

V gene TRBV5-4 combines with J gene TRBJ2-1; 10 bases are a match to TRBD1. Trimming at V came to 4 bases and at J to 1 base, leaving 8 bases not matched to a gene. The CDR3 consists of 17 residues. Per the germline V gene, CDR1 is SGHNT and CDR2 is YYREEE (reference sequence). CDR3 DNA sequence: TGTGCCAGCAGCCTACTAGGACAGGGGGGATCCTACAATGAGCAGTTCTTC. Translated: CASSLLGQGGSYNEQFF.